The 24 T cell receptor beta chains presented below share a single source sample, sequenced in a study of blood T cell repertoires in COVID-19. Sequencing used immunoSEQ multiplex PCR; TCRdb keeps in-frame clones, though not all of them. Among approximately 140,000 clones listed, approximately 80% were seen once. The sample consisted of peripheral blood. The receptors were sampled from a human donor with acute or convalescent COVID-19. The donor label of this sample is uncertain.

The V gene is TRBV4-1, the J gene TRBJ1-3, with a tentative D call TRBD1 (5 bases). The CDR3 spans 15 residues. Trimming pared 5 bases from V and 4 bases from J, leaving 15 bases between. Germline CDR1 reads MGHRA; CDR2 reads YSYEKL. The CDR3 nucleotides read TGCGCCAGCAGCAACGGTGACAGATCCGGAAACACCATATATTTT. Its translation is CASSNGDRSGNTIYF.

The chain employs TRBV5-4 and TRBJ2-2, with 9 bases lining up with TRBD1. Unmatched junction bases numbered 7, after V lost 3 bases and J lost 4 bases. The CDR3 totals 16 residues. The germline V gene has CDR1 SGHNT and CDR2 YYREEE (reference sequence). The CDR3, as DNA: TGTGCCAGCAGCTCTGCCGGGACAGGGACCACCGGGGAGCTGTTTTTT. Translated: CASSSAGTGTTGELFF.

CDR3 amino acids: CASSLTTGTSNQPQHF. The CDR3 DNA follows: TGTGCCAGCAGCCTGACCACAGGGACTAGCAATCAGCCCCAGCATTTT. The chain couples TRBV7-8 to TRBJ1-5; tentatively, D is TRBD1 (6 bases). The ends were cut back, 5 bases at V and 0 bases at J, with 14 bases in the middle. The CDR3 is 16 amino acids. From germline, CDR1 is SGHVS and CDR2 FQNEAQ.

This clone was detected only once. V gene TRBV27 combines with J gene TRBJ1-5; D is undetermined. Germline-derived CDR1 and CDR2 are MNHEY and SMNVEV (reference sequence). The CDR3 is 15 amino acids. Trimming took off 10 bases at V and 7 bases at J, with 23 bases between the two ends. CDR3 coding DNA: TGTGCCACCCGAGCTTTGACCGGGGTAGGGCAGCCCCAGCATTTT. Protein product: CATRALTGVGQPQHF.

In DNA form, the CDR3 reads TGTGCCAGCAGCTCTGGACAGGGGTGGGGTACTGAAGCTTTCTTT. Its protein product is CASSSGQGWGTEAFF. The V call is TRBV7-8, the J call TRBJ1-1; 9 bases fit TRBD1. V dropped 4 bases and J dropped 5; count of bases not matched to a gene: 8. The germline V gene encodes CDR1 SGHVS and CDR2 FQNEAQ. The CDR3 extends over 15 amino acids.

The chain links TRBV2 to TRBJ2-7; TRBD2 aligns across 11 bases. Germline V gene data show CDR1 as SNHLY and CDR2 as FYNNEI. Trimming took 1 base from V and 7 from J; bases not matched to a gene: 9. This CDR3 spans 16 amino acids. CDR3 sequence (DNA): TGTGCCAGCAGTGAAGAGGTATCTAGCGGGGGGAGAGAGCAGTACTTC. Translating it yields CASSEEVSSGGREQYF.

The gene calls are TRBV9 and TRBJ2-1, with a weak D call TRBD1 (6 bases). V was trimmed by 4 bases and J by 5 bases, leaving 13 bases between them. Germline V lookup: CDR1 SGDLS, CDR2 YYNGEE. The CDR3 consists of 14 residues. CDR3 sequence: CASSLEDSHNEQFF. DNA of the CDR3: TGTGCCAGCAGCCTCGAGGACAGCCACAATGAGCAGTTCTTC.

The J gene is TRBJ2-3, the V gene TRBV9; 7 bases agree with TRBD2. Germline-derived CDR1 and CDR2 are SGDLS and YYNGEE. V gave up 8 bases and J gave up 0 bases; unmatched junction bases: 12. The CDR3 sequence is 16 residues long. The CDR3 bases are TGTGCCAGTAGTATGCTAGCGGAGATTAGCACAGATACGCAGTATTTT. Protein product: CASSMLAEISTDTQYF.

The CDR3 DNA follows: TGTGCCAGCAGCCAACCGGGACTAGCGGGGGGGCAAGAGACCCAGTACTTC. It is translated as CASSQPGLAGGQETQYF. The V gene is TRBV3-1 (or the pseudogene TRBV3-2), the J gene TRBJ2-5; 16 bases are a match to TRBD2. The CDR3 length is 17 residues. Unmatched junction bases numbered 2, after V lost 2 bases and J lost 2 bases. CDR1 LGHDT and CDR2 YNNKEL come from the germline V gene (reference sequence).

Only a few counts were recorded for this clone. The rearrangement uses TRBV5-1 and TRBJ2-3, with TRBD2 matching over 11 bases. J gave up 2 bases and V 4 bases, and 9 bases lay outside the gene matches. Per germline, CDR1 SGHRS and CDR2 YFSETQ. This CDR3 has 17 residues. The CDR3 is CASSPQYSGGVTDTQYF. Here the CDR3 DNA reads TGCGCCAGCAGCCCGCAATATAGCGGGGGGGTCACAGATACGCAGTATTTT.

Here the CDR3 reads CASSDPGQGQYGYTF. The CDR3 nucleotides read TGTGCCAGCAGCGACCCGGGACAGGGACAGTATGGCTACACCTTC. V and J are TRBV2 and TRBJ1-2; 9 bases align to TRBD1. Germline CDR1 and CDR2: SNHLY and FYNNEI. The junction had 10 bases not matched to a gene; V was cut back by 6 bases and J by 5 bases. The CDR3 is 15 amino acids.

The chain joins TRBV12-3 or TRBV12-4 to TRBJ1-2; D might be TRBD1 (6 bases). The CDR3 has 12 amino acids. Between the trimmed V and J ends, which lost 5 bases and 5 bases, there was a span of 9 bases. The CDR3, as DNA: TGTGCCAGCAGTCCTACAGGGTATGGCTACACCTTC. This sequence encodes CASSPTGYGYTF.

V gene TRBV19 combines with J gene TRBJ1-5; TRBD1 agrees at 10 bases. This CDR3 region has 16 residues. J lost 6 bases, V lost 4 bases, and 9 bases had no gene match. Germline CDR1 is LNHDA and CDR2 is SQIVND (reference sequence). In nucleotides, the CDR3 is TGTGCCAGTAGTAGCCTCAGGACAGGGGGACGTCAGCCCCAGCATTTT. This translates into CASSSLRTGGRQPQHF.

This sequence joins TRBV5-1 and TRBJ1-1, with D possibly TRBD1 on 5 matching bases. CDR1 and CDR2 from the germline V gene are SGHRS and YFSETQ. The CDR3 spans 14 residues. V dropped 4 bases and J dropped 0 bases, with 10 bases sitting between them. The CDR3 is CASSPWTLNTEAFF. In DNA form, the CDR3 reads TGCGCCAGCAGCCCCTGGACATTGAACACTGAAGCTTTCTTT.

The chain combines TRBV5-6 with TRBJ2-7; the D gene is possibly TRBD1 (5 bases). Germline CDR1 SGHDT, CDR2 YYEEEE. V gave up 5 bases and J gave up 3 bases, with 9 bases separating them. The CDR3 extends over 12 amino acids. The CDR3 sequence: CASSRGLYEQYF. For the CDR3, the DNA is TGTGCCAGCAGTAGGGGCCTCTACGAGCAGTACTTC.

The chain has TRBV19 and TRBJ1-5; D call uncertain. The CDR3 has 15 amino acids. CDR1 and CDR2 from the germline V gene are LNHDA and SQIVND (reference sequence). V was shortened by 5 bases and J by 0 bases, with 11 bases between the two germline ends. The CDR3 DNA reads TGTGCCAGTAGTTCTCAGGTAGATAGCAATCAGCCCCAGCATTTT. Protein: CASSSQVDSNQPQHF.

This clone has only one observation. CDR3 DNA: TGTGCCAGTAGTTTAAGCCTGAACACTGAAGCTTTCTTT. Translating it yields CASSLSLNTEAFF. The chain links TRBV19 to TRBJ1-1; D unresolved. CDR3 length: 13 amino acids. From germline, CDR1 is LNHDA and CDR2 SQIVND (reference sequence). V shed 5 bases and J shed 0 bases, with 7 bases lying between them.

The chain has TRBV18 and TRBJ1-1; a weak D match, TRBD1 (5 bases). V dropped 1 base and J dropped 3 bases, with 9 bases sitting between them. Germline CDR1 is KGHSH and CDR2 is LQKENI. The CDR3 totals 14 residues. The DNA of the CDR3 is TGTGCCAGCTCACCACGGGCGGGACACACTGAAGCTTTCTTT. It translates to CASSPRAGHTEAFF.

V and J are TRBV7-8 and TRBJ1-2; maybe TRBD1 (5 bases). The V end lost 7 bases, the J end lost 8 bases, and 20 bases lay between the germline ends. Germline values: CDR1 SGHVS, CDR2 FQNEAQ. The CDR3 length is 14 residues. CDR3 bases: TGTGCCAGCAACTCGGAGGGACCCGCGGGAGGCTACACCTTC. It translates to CASNSEGPAGGYTF.

The chain employs TRBV24-1 and TRBJ1-2; 9 bases map to TRBD1. The V segment lost 2 bases and the J segment 8 bases; nucleotides outside the gene matches: 2. The CDR3 is 13 amino acids. Germline V lookup: CDR1 KGHDR, CDR2 SFDVKD. In nucleotides, the CDR3 is TGTGCCACCAGTGATTGGACAGGGGAAGGCTACACCTTC. Amino acid sequence: CATSDWTGEGYTF.

The CDR3 DNA reads as TGTGCCAGCAGCTTGCGGGACAGAAATTCACCCCTCCACTTT. Translation gives CASSLRDRNSPLHF. The chain combines TRBV5-4 with TRBJ1-6; 7 nucleotides align to TRBD1. The CDR3 runs 14 residues. Trimming at V came to 1 base and at J to 7 bases, leaving 2 bases not matched to a gene. Germline assignment: CDR1 SGHNT and CDR2 YYREEE (reference sequence).

This clone occurred a few times. This chain uses TRBV3-1 (or the pseudogene TRBV3-2) with TRBJ1-6; D call uncertain. CDR3 length: 15 amino acids. Trimming cost V 5 bases and J 7 bases, with 15 bases left between them. The germline gives CDR1 LGHDT, CDR2 YNNKEL (reference sequence). The CDR3 coding sequence is TGTGCCAGCAGCGAAGTCCTTCCAGGCAATTCACCCCTCCACTTT. As protein: CASSEVLPGNSPLHF.

The chain carries TRBV2 and TRBJ1-1; 7 bases are shared with TRBD1. Germline V gene sequence: CDR1 SNHLY, CDR2 FYNNEI. The CDR3 is 11 amino acids. V lost 4 bases, J lost 11 bases, and 4 bases stayed unmatched. In DNA, the CDR3 is TGTGCCAGCAGTGGTAAGGGACAGGCTTTCTTT. It yields the protein CASSGKGQAFF.

V is TRBV19 and J is TRBJ1-5; D gene unclear. Germline V gene data show CDR1 as LNHDA and CDR2 as SQIVND (reference sequence). CDR3 size: 15 residues. Trimming stripped 3 bases from V and 7 bases from J, with 16 bases between. The CDR3 is CASSIEVSTGQPQHF. The CDR3 coding sequence is TGTGCCAGTAGTATTGAGGTCTCCACGGGGCAGCCCCAGCATTTT.